The rows below give T cell receptor beta chains drawn from one sample of a study of early T cells in non-severe SARS-CoV-2 infection. MiXCR, applied by TCRdb to the 5' RACE reads, yields one record per CDR3 protein. The table has roughly 67,000 distinct CDR3 sequences, 9% to 15% seen once. The specimen was whole blood. These receptors came from an adult who was a healthcare worker with PCR-confirmed SARS-CoV-2 infection or an uninfected control (not recorded which). Each CDR3 is given with its conserved first and last residue. The D gene is left open where the match is weak. Rows give clone size only sometimes, using once, few, many, or a class for an expanded clone.

DNA: TGTGCCAGCACCCAGACGAGCCTAGGGAACACTGAAGCTTTCTTT; CDR3: CASTQTSLGNTEAFF; J: TRBJ1-1; V: TRBV11-1; size: .; D: .
DNA: TGCGCCAGCACGGCGGGGAACACCGGGGAGCTGTTTTTT; CDR3: CASTAGNTGELFF; J: TRBJ2-2; V: TRBV5-1; size: .; D: .
DNA: TGTGCCAGCAGCCTTGACAGAAATCAGCCCCAGCATTTT; CDR3: CASSLDRNQPQHF; J: TRBJ1-5; V: TRBV7-2; size: .; D: .
DNA: TGTGCCAGCAGGGACAGCAATACGCAGTATTTT; CDR3: CASRDSNTQYF; J: TRBJ2-3; V: TRBV2; size: .; D: .
DNA: TGCGCCAGCAGTCAGGGTTTGGATGCTGGGTACGAGCAGTACTTC; CDR3: CASSQGLDAGYEQYF; J: TRBJ2-7; V: TRBV10-1; size: .; D: .
DNA: TGTGCCAGCAGCCGAACTAGGGGGGACACCGGGGAGCTGTTTTTT; CDR3: CASSRTRGDTGELFF; J: TRBJ2-2; V: TRBV2; size: .; D: .
DNA: TGTGCCAGCAGTGAGATGGGGGCGAGCTATGGCTACACCTTC; CDR3: CASSEMGASYGYTF; J: TRBJ1-2; V: TRBV2; size: many; D: .
DNA: TGCAGTGCCCCACGGACAGGATACGATGGCTACACCTTC; CDR3: CSAPRTGYDGYTF; J: TRBJ1-2; V: TRBV20-1; size: many; D: TRBD1
DNA: TGTGCCAGCAGTTTAAACAGCTATGGCTACACCTTC; CDR3: CASSLNSYGYTF; J: TRBJ1-2; V: TRBV12-3/TRBV12-4; size: few; D: .
DNA: TGTGCCACCCCACGGACAGGGGGGAATGAGCAGTTCTTC; CDR3: CATPRTGGNEQFF; J: TRBJ2-1; V: TRBV7-9; size: few; D: TRBD1
DNA: TGCGCCAGCAGCTTGGGACCCGGAGAGACCCAGTACTTC; CDR3: CASSLGPGETQYF; J: TRBJ2-5; V: TRBV5-1; size: .; D: .
DNA: TGTGCCAGCTCACAGTCAGGGGAGAACACTGAAGCTTTCTTT; CDR3: CASSQSGENTEAFF; J: TRBJ1-1; V: TRBV18; size: .; D: .
DNA: TGTGCCAGCACCGGGACATTTGGGAATGAGCAGTTCTTC; CDR3: CASTGTFGNEQFF; J: TRBJ2-1; V: TRBV12-3/TRBV12-4; size: many; D: .
DNA: TGCAGCGCCGGGAGAGCAAATGAAAAACTGTTTTTT; CDR3: CSAGRANEKLFF; J: TRBJ1-4; V: TRBV29-1; size: many; D: .
DNA: TGCAGCGCAAGAAAGACAGGGGCTAACTATGGCTACACCTTC; CDR3: CSARKTGANYGYTF; J: TRBJ1-2; V: TRBV29-1; size: many; D: TRBD1
DNA: TGTGCCAGCACTATGACAGGGGGCTCGAACACCGGGGAGCTGTTTTTT; CDR3: CASTMTGGSNTGELFF; J: TRBJ2-2; V: TRBV6-2/TRBV6-3; size: many; D: TRBD1
DNA: TGTGCCAGCAGCCGGGATTTTCCCAATGAGCAGTTCTTC; CDR3: CASSRDFPNEQFF; J: TRBJ2-1; V: TRBV3-1; size: few; D: .
DNA: TGCAGTGCGCACGATCCTGCTGAAGCTTTCTTT; CDR3: CSAHDPAEAFF; J: TRBJ1-1; V: TRBV20-1; size: few; D: .
DNA: TGTGCCAGCAGCCCGGGACTAGCTTTCGATACGCAGTATTTT; CDR3: CASSPGLAFDTQYF; J: TRBJ2-3; V: TRBV5-8; size: .; D: TRBD2
DNA: TGCGCCAGCAGCTTGGCCCACAGGGCCACCGGGGAGCTGTTTTTT; CDR3: CASSLAHRATGELFF; J: TRBJ2-2; V: TRBV5-1; size: many; D: .
DNA: TGCAGCACCCAAGACAGGAAAGAGACCCAGTACTTC; CDR3: CSTQDRKETQYF; J: TRBJ2-5; V: TRBV20-1; size: many; D: .
DNA: TGTGCCAGTAGACCGGGACAGATCTCTGGGGCCAACGTCCTGACTTTC; CDR3: CASRPGQISGANVLTF; J: TRBJ2-6; V: TRBV19; size: .; D: TRBD1
DNA: TGCGCCAGCAGCCTAGCCGGGACGCAGTATGGCTACACCTTC; CDR3: CASSLAGTQYGYTF; J: TRBJ1-2; V: TRBV5-1; size: .; D: .
DNA: TGTGCCAGCAGTCGGACTCAGGGACAGATCACAGATACGCAGTATTTT; CDR3: CASSRTQGQITDTQYF; J: TRBJ2-3; V: TRBV12-3/TRBV12-4; size: few; D: TRBD1
DNA: TGTGCCACCCCAGGACAGGGCGGGGGGTCCACTGAAGCTTTCTTT; CDR3: CATPGQGGGSTEAFF; J: TRBJ1-1; V: TRBV28; size: few; D: TRBD1
DNA: TGCAGTGCCATAGCGGGGGCCGGCACAGAGACCCAGTACTTC; CDR3: CSAIAGAGTETQYF; J: TRBJ2-5; V: TRBV20-1; size: few; D: TRBD2
DNA: TGTGCCAGCAGTGTCGGACAGGACTCCTACGAGCAGTACTTC; CDR3: CASSVGQDSYEQYF; J: TRBJ2-7; V: TRBV2; size: few; D: TRBD1
DNA: TGCAGTGCCGAACTACTAGCGGGGTTGTACCAAGAGACCCAGTACTTC; CDR3: CSAELLAGLYQETQYF; J: TRBJ2-5; V: TRBV20-1; size: many; D: TRBD2
DNA: TGTGCCAGCACCCAAAGGACAGGCTCCACCGGGGAGCTGTTTTTT; CDR3: CASTQRTGSTGELFF; J: TRBJ2-2; V: TRBV6-1; size: many; D: TRBD1
DNA: TGTGCCAGCGGGGACATTAGCACAGATACGCAGTATTTT; CDR3: CASGDISTDTQYF; J: TRBJ2-3; V: TRBV6-6; size: .; D: .
DNA: TGCAGTGCTCAGGGGGCCTACCCGAGCACAGATACGCAGTATTTT; CDR3: CSAQGAYPSTDTQYF; J: TRBJ2-3; V: TRBV20-1; size: few; D: TRBD1
DNA: TGCAGTGGTACGATCGGGTCTTGGAGGAAGGACACTGAAGCTTTCTTT; CDR3: CSGTIGSWRKDTEAFF; J: TRBJ1-1; V: TRBV20-1; size: many; D: .
DNA: TGTGCCAGCAGCCCCAGGACAGGGGATGGGCAGCCCCAGCATTTT; CDR3: CASSPRTGDGQPQHF; J: TRBJ1-5; V: TRBV11-2; size: many; D: TRBD1
DNA: TGTGCCAGCAGCAGGGACCGCTACAATCAGCCCCAGCATTTT; CDR3: CASSRDRYNQPQHF; J: TRBJ1-5; V: TRBV6-6; size: few; D: .
DNA: TGTGCCAGCAGCTTGAACAGGGGGCCCCGCGCGGGTGAGACCCAGTACTTC; CDR3: CASSLNRGPRAGETQYF; J: TRBJ2-5; V: TRBV5-6; size: many; D: TRBD1
DNA: TGCGCCAGCAGGAGTCTAGGACAGTTTAATGAAAAACTGTTTTTT; CDR3: CASRSLGQFNEKLFF; J: TRBJ1-4; V: TRBV5-1; size: many; D: .
DNA: TGTGCCAGCAGCTTAGGACAGGGTCCCGGGACCTACGAGCAGTACTTC; CDR3: CASSLGQGPGTYEQYF; J: TRBJ2-7; V: TRBV7-2; size: few; D: TRBD1
DNA: TGCGCCAGCAGCTTGCCAGGGGAAAAACTGTTTTTT; CDR3: CASSLPGEKLFF; J: TRBJ1-4; V: TRBV5-1; size: .; D: .
DNA: TGTGCCTGGGGTAGGACGGAGGAGTTCTTC; CDR3: CAWGRTEEFF; J: TRBJ2-1; V: TRBV30; size: .; D: .
DNA: TGTGCCAGCGGCAACACTCCCTTTAGTGGCTACACCTTC; CDR3: CASGNTPFSGYTF; J: TRBJ1-2; V: TRBV6-6; size: .; D: .
DNA: TGTGCCAGCAGCCAAGAGAGTCTTCCCCGCACAGATACGCAGTATTTT; CDR3: CASSQESLPRTDTQYF; J: TRBJ2-3; V: TRBV4-2; size: many; D: .
DNA: TGTGCCAGCAGTTTATATAGCGGAATTGGCACAGATACGCAGTATTTT; CDR3: CASSLYSGIGTDTQYF; J: TRBJ2-3; V: TRBV12-3/TRBV12-4; size: many; D: .